This is a list of T cell receptor beta chains from one sample in a study of CD8+CD57+ T cells in acquired aplastic anemia. From the reads, TCRdb called clonotypes with MiXCR, one entry per CDR3 protein. The sample contains approximately 300,000 distinct CDR3 sequences, about 50% of which appear only once. Sequencing was performed on sorted CD4+, CD8+, or CD8+CD57+ T cells (not recorded which) from PBMCs. The receptor set was obtained from a human donor with aplastic anemia. The CDR3 runs from the conserved cysteine through the conserved F or W.

cdr3_aa,v_call
CAISEGGTRGPYEQYF,TRBV10-3
CASSPPRPGSPLHF,TRBV7-9
CASSATGINYGYTF,TRBV19
CASSYPEVLAKNIQYF,TRBV27
CASSEGTGVNF,TRBV6-1
CASSTPGQEYPRYEQYF,TRBV9
CASSQRGGGKVGEQYF,TRBV3-1
CASAPRGGTNERLFF,TRBV2
CASSEANRGRKTEAFF,TRBV6-1
CASSVRGMDEQFF,TRBV18
CASSLRQGENYGYTF,TRBV2
CASSRGDREESPLHF,TRBV7-8
CASSPPGRLYEQYF,TRBV7-3
CASRETGSSGQPQHF,TRBV6-5
CASRRTSGRETQYF,TRBV2
CSAGQKKASYEQYF,TRBV20-1
CASSSTGAGGFF,TRBV7-9
CASSQGGWNEQFF,TRBV25-1
CSVEGRGATDTRYF,TRBV29-1
CASSLGGVGEPQHF,TRBV7-8
CASSTGEGGETQYF,TRBV15
CAIGTSGGRDTQYF,TRBV10-3
CASSQEGRGAYEQYF,TRBV3-1
CASKGEGGDVPF,TRBV2
CASSTAGEIYGYTF,TRBV10-2
CASRGRGKETQYF,TRBV7-9
CAISGSRGNYGYTF,TRBV10-3
CSALMGANYGYTF,TRBV20-1
CASSTLQGFQETQYF,TRBV19
CSVRAGGQGNEQFF,TRBV29-1
CASSVEGFQETQYF,TRBV9
CASSITQGDYTF,TRBV28
CAISESGQGNTEAFF,TRBV10-3
CASSPSGNHGYIF,TRBV7-9
CASSLPQVRGHGYTF,TRBV7-9
CASSNSGNSYNEQFF,TRBV6-5
CASSNAGTLIGYEQYF,TRBV6-6
CASSAQVAGDTQYF,TRBV9
CATSDPGLSNEQYF,TRBV24-1
CSVKGQTFGYTF,TRBV29-1
CASSYPGAEAFF,TRBV7-9
CASSAQGAQGYEQFF,TRBV7-3
CASSLGHRGLEETQYF,TRBV13
CSVEGGVTGSYNEQFF,TRBV29-1
CASSSMGYNEQFF,TRBV7-8
CASSTYRVHEQYF,TRBV6-1
CASTKGVVGNEQFF,TRBV2
CASSRLAGGHEQYF,TRBV7-9
CATIPRLWGGSTDTQYF,TRBV24-1
CASSQRQLAGNTGELFF,TRBV4-1
CSAQVGQGTYEQYF,TRBV29-1
CATSTYSGVRNEQFF,TRBV15
CASSLASGRAETQYF,TRBV7-6
CASSGTVTTNEKLFF,TRBV27